This T cell receptor beta chain derives from a study of cytomegalovirus exposure and HLA in healthy donors. In the PCR, 60 Vbeta and 13 Jbeta primers were used. Sequencing used immunoSEQ multiplex PCR; TCRdb keeps in-frame clones, though not all of them. This sample has over 150,000 clones, with approximately 84% found just once. The V gene's germline CDR1 is SGDLS and CDR2 YYNGEE. This CDR3 region has 14 residues. V lost 1 base to trimming and J lost 14 bases, with 21 bases between them. The rearrangement links TRBV9 to TRBJ1-2; TRBD1 might be the D (5 bases). This clonotype originated in a girl under two years old in good health and CMV-seronegative. The sequenced sample consisted of PBMCs. CDR3 coding DNA: TGTGCCAGCAGCGTACGGGGGGTTGGATTAACTCAAACCTTC. Translated: CASSVRGVGLTQTF.